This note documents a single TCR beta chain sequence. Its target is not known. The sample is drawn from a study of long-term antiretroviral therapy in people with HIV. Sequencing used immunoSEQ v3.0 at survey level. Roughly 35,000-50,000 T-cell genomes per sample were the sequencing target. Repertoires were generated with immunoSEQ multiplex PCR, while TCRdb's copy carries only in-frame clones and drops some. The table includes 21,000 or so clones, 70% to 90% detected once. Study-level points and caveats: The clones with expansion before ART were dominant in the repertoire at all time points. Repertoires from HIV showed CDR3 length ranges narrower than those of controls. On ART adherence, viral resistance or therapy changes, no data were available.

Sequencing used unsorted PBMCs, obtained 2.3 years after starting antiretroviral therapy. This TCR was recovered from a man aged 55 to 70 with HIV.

DNA for the CDR3: TGTGCCAGTAGCACGGACAGCTTTTATGGCTACACCTTC. This gives the protein CASSTDSFYGYTF. The chain combines TRBV19 with TRBJ1-2; tentative D call: TRBD1 (6 bases). Germline V gives CDR1 LNHDA, CDR2 SQIVND (reference sequence). The CDR3 consists of 13 residues. Trimming shortened V by 6 bases and J by 5 bases, and 13 bases separated the two germline ends.